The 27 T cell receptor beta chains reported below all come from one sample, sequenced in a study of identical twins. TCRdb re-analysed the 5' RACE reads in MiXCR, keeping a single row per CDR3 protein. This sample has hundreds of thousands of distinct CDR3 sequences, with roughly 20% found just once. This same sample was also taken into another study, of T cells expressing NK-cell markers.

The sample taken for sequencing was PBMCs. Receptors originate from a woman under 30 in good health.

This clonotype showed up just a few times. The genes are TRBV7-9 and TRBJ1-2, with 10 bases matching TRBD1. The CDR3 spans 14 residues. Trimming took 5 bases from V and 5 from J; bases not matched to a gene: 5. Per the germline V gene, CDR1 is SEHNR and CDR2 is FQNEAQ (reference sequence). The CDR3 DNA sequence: TGTGCCAGCAGCCTGGACAGGGGGAGGTATGGCTACACCTTC. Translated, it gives CASSLDRGRYGYTF.

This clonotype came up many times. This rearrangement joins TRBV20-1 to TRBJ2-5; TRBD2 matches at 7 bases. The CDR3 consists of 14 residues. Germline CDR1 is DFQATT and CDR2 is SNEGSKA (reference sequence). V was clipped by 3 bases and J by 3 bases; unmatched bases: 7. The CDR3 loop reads CSASKTSWEETQYF. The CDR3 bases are TGCAGTGCTAGTAAGACTAGCTGGGAAGAGACCCAGTACTTC.

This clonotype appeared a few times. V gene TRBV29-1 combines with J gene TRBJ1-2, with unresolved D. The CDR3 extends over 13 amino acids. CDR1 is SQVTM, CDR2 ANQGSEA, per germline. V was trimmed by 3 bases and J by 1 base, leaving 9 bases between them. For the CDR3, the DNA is TGCAGCGTTGAGGACGGAGTTAACTATGGCTACACCTTC. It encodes CSVEDGVNYGYTF.

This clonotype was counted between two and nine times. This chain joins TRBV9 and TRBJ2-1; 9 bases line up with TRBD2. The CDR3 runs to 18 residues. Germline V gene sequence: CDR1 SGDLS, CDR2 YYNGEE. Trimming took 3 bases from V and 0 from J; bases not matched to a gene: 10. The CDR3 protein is CASSAPGDSGSSYNEQFF. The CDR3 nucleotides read TGTGCCAGCAGCGCCCCCGGTGATAGCGGGAGCTCCTACAATGAGCAGTTCTTC.

CDR3 residues: CSVTTTLNTEAFF. CDR3 sequence (DNA): TGCAGCGTTACCACGACCCTTAACACTGAAGCTTTCTTT. The chain is built from TRBV29-1 and TRBJ1-1; D call uncertain. With 5 bases removed from V and 2 bases from J, the gap between germline ends came to 12 bases. Germline CDR1 and CDR2: SQVTM and ANQGSEA. The CDR3 runs to 13 residues.

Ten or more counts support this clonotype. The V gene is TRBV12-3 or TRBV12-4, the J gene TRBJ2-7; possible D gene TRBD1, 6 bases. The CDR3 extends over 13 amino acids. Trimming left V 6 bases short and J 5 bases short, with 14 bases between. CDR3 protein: CASRKQGSNEQYF. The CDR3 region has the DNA TGTGCCAGCAGGAAACAGGGTTCTAACGAGCAGTACTTC.

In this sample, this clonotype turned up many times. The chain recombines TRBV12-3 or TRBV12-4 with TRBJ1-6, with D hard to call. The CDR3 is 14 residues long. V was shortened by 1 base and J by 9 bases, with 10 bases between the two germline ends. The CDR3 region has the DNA TGTGCCAGCAGTTTAGTCGGACCTCCTTCACCCCTCCACTTT. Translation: CASSLVGPPSPLHF.

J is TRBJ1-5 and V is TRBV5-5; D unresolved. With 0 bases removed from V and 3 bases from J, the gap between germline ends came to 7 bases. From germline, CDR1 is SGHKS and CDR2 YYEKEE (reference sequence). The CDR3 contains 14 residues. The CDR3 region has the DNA TGTGCCAGCAGCTTGGGGGAGCACAATCAGCCCCAGCATTTT. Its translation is CASSLGEHNQPQHF.

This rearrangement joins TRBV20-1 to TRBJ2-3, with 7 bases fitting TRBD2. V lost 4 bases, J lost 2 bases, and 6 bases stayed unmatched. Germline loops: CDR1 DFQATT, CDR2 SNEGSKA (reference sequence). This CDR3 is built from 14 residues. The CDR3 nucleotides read TGCAGTGCTAAGAGCGGGACCCTCACAGATACGCAGTATTTT. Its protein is CSAKSGTLTDTQYF.

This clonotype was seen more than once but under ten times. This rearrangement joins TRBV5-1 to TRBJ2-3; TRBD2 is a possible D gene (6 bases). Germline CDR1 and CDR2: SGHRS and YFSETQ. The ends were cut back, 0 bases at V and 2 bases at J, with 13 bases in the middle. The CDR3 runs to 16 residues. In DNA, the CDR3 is TGCGCCAGCAGCTTGGGGCCAGCGGGCCTCACAGATACGCAGTATTTT. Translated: CASSLGPAGLTDTQYF.

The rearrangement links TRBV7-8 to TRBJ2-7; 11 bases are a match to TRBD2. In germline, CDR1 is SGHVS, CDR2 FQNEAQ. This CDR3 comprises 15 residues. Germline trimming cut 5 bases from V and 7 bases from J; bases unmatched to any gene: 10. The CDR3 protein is CASSPMTSGMWEQYF. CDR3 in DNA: TGTGCCAGCAGCCCTATGACTAGCGGGATGTGGGAGCAGTACTTC.

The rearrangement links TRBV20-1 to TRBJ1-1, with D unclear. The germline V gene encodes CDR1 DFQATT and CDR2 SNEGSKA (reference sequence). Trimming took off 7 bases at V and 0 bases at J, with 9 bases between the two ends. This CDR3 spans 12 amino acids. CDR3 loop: CSVYGLNTEAFF. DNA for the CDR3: TGCAGTGTCTATGGATTGAACACTGAAGCTTTCTTT.

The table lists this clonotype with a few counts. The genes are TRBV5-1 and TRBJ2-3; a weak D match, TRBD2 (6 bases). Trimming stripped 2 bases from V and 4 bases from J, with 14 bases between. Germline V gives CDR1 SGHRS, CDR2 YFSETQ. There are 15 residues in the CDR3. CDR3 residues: CASSLSGDGADTQYF. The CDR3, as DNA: TGCGCCAGCAGCTTATCGGGGGATGGCGCAGATACGCAGTATTTT.

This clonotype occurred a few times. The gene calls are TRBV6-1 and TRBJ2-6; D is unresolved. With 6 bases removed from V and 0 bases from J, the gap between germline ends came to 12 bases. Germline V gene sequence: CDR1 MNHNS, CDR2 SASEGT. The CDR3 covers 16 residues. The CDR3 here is CASSQGRISGANVLTF. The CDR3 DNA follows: TGTGCCAGCAGCCAAGGTCGGATCTCTGGGGCCAACGTCCTGACTTTC.

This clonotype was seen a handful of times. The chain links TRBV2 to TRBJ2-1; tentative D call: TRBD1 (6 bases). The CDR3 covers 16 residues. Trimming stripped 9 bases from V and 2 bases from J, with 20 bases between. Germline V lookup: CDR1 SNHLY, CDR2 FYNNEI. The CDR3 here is CASAQTRTDTYNEQFF. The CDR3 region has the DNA TGTGCCAGTGCCCAAACTAGGACAGACACCTACAATGAGCAGTTCTTC.

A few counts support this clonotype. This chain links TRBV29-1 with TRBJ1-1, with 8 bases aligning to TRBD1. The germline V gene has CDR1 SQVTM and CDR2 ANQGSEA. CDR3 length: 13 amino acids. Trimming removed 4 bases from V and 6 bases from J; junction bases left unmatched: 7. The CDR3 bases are TGCAGCGTTGCTCCAGGGGGCCCCGCTGAAGCTTTCTTT. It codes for CSVAPGGPAEAFF.

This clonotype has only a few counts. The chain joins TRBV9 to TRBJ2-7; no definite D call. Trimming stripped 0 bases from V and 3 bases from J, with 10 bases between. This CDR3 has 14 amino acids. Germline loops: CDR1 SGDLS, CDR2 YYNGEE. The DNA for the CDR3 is TGTGCCAGCAGCGTAGCCCCGGACGGCTACGAGCAGTACTTC. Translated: CASSVAPDGYEQYF.

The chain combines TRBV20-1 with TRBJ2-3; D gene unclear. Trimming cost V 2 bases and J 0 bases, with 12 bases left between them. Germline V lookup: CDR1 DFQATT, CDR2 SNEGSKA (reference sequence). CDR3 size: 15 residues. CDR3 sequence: CSARIGGTSTDTQYF. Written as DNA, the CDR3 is TGCAGTGCTAGAATAGGCGGAACTAGCACAGATACGCAGTATTTT.

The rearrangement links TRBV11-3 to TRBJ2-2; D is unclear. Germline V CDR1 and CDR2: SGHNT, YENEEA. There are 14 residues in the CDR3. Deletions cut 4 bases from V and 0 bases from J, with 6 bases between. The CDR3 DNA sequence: TGTGCCAGCAGCTCGATACCGAACACCGGGGAGCTGTTTTTT. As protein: CASSSIPNTGELFF.

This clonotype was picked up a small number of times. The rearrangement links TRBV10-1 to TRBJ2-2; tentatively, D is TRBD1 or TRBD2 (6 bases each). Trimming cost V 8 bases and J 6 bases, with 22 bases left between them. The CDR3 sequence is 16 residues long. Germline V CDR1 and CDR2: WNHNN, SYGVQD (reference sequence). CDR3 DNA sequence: TGCGCCAGCGGCGATGGGGGGCGGCAATTTTCCGGGGAGCTGTTTTTT. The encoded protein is CASGDGGRQFSGELFF.

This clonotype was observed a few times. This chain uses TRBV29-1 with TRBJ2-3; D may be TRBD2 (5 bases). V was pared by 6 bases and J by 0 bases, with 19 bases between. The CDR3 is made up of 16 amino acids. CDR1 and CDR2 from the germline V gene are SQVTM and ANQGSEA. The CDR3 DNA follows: TGCAGCGTGATGTACTCGAGGGCCGGAAGCACAGATACGCAGTATTTT. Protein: CSVMYSRAGSTDTQYF.

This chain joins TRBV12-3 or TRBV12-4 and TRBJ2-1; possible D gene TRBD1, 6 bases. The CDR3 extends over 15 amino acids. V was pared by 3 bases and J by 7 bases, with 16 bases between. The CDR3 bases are TGTGCCAGCAGTTTTGGGGGCGGTTTTGGGAATGAGCAGTTCTTC. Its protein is CASSFGGGFGNEQFF.

CDR3 in amino acids: CSARAPVANYGYTF. Here the CDR3 DNA reads TGCAGTGCTAGAGCACCGGTGGCTAACTATGGCTACACCTTC. The chain employs TRBV20-1 and TRBJ1-2; D is undetermined. CDR1 and CDR2 (germline): DFQATT, SNEGSKA (reference sequence). V was clipped by 1 base and J by 0 bases, with 9 bases between them. The CDR3 sequence is 14 residues long.

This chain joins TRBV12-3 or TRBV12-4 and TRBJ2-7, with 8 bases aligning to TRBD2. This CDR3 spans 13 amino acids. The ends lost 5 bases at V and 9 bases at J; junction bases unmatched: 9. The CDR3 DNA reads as TGTGCCAGCAGTCCAAGCGGGAGAGACGCGCAGTACTTC. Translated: CASSPSGRDAQYF.

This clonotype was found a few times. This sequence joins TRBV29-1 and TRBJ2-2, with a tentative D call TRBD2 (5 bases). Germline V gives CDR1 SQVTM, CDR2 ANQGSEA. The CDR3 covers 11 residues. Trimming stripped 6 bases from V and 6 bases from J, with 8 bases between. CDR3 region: CSVLGAGELFF. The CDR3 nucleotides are TGCAGCGTGCTCGGGGCCGGGGAGCTGTTTTTT.

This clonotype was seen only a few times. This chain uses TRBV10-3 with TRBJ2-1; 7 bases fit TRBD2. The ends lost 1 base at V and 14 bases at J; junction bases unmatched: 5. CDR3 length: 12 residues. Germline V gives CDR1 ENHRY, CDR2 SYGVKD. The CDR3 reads CAISELAGVEFF. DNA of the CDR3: TGTGCCATCAGTGAGTTGGCGGGAGTGGAGTTCTTC.

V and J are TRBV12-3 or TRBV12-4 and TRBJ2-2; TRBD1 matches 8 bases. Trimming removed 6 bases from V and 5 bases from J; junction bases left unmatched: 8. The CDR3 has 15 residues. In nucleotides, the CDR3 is TGTGCCAGCAGCCCGACAGGGGAGTTGACCGGGGAGCTGTTTTTT. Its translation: CASSPTGELTGELFF.